The entry below describes one T cell receptor beta chain. This clone was seen at least ten times. Base quality data are lacking; no much larger clone is found one base away. Taken from the germline V gene (reference sequence), the CDR1 and CDR2 loops are MNHEY and SMNVEV. CDR3 length: 15 amino acids, cysteine to phenylalanine. Here the CDR3 DNA is all that survives: 45 bases in frame from base 1. V is pruned by 3 bases and J by 5 bases, leaving 1 base of the junction without a gene match. In light of the paper, this sample's time point label describes: cells obtained before transplantation from donor or recipient. In mixed lymphocyte reactions, some 200,000 CFSE-labeled pre-transplant responders were plated with some 200,000 irradiated violet-dye-labeled stimulators and cultured for about 6 days. After the mixed lymphocyte reaction, proliferating CD3+CD4+CFSE-low and CD3+CD8+CFSE-low responder cells were FACS-sorted on a BD Influx sorter.

This sample stems from a study of graft-versus-host responses after intestinal transplantation (dated by TCRdb to the early 2020s). Study-wide context: The transplants that recipients got were multivisceral, liver-intestinal, or isolated intestinal. All recipients received anti-thymocyte globulin induction followed by maintenance tacrolimus and steroids for 3 to 4 years. After intestinal transplantation, graft-versus-host and host-versus-graft alloreactive T cell clones in the graft, circulation and bone marrow were tracked using bulk TCR-beta CDR3 sequencing. Alloreactive clones were identified by sequencing pre-transplant mixed lymphocyte reaction products and comparing them with unstimulated pre-transplant donor and recipient T cells. A cohort of more than 20 intestinal transplant recipients, including one retransplant, was enrolled, and a few patients lacking pretransplant specimens were excluded. A peak of at least 4% donor T cells among recipient peripheral blood mononuclear cells was the definition used for donor T cell macrochimerism. Samples from three later patients were sequenced in-house on an Illumina MiSeq with MiXCR processing rather than by the commercial service.

What the study reported, not specific to this receptor: In the allografts of patients with donor T cell macrochimerism, GvH to HvG T cell clonal ratios were high. Early after transplant, peak levels of circulating GvH clones were found to be associated with declines in HvG clones. The relatively low number and heterogeneity of intestinal transplant patients limited the conclusions. GvH clones were detected in recipient bone marrow, and some appeared earlier in ileal mucosa or blood, consistent with an intestinal mucosal origin.

The method was the immunoSEQ multiplex PCR assay. In most patients, genomic DNA was isolated using the Qiagen DNeasy Blood and Tissue Kit and sent frozen to Adaptive Biotechnologies for TCR sequencing. Adaptive Biotechnologies carried out high-throughput TCR-beta CDR3 sequencing of genomic DNA for most patients. The original methods were these. Adaptive's ImmunoSEQ software was the source of the TCR sequencing data for 18 patients, while a few other patients were processed with MiXCR and VDJtools. To correct CD4 versus CD8 sorting errors, sequences present in both subsets at a frequency ratio below 5:1 were removed. Because the origin of CDR3 nucleotide sequences shared between donor and recipient could not be assigned, those sequences were removed. At least 2-fold expansion over unstimulated cells and a minimum CFSE-low frequency of 0.002% (template counts) or 0.001% (read counts) were required for clones to be classified as alloreactive. A clone was considered mappable if detected in the sequenced pre-transplant spleen, lymph node, or MLR CFSE-low populations of the donor or recipient. Cumulative frequency of alloreactive clones was calculated as a percentage of all sequences weighted by copy number. The immuneACCESS repertoire file appears here via TCRdb, limited to in-frame rearrangements. These files lack a portion of the clones; in checked studies, under half of the deficit traces to unresolved V genes, and the cause of the others is not known. That table supplies the V and J calls and clone size; D and trimming were determined from the DNA. The sample table holds tens of thousands of clones, of which roughly 33% were seen once. 9.2% of the sample rests with the top ten.

The specimen comprised alloreactive CD8+ T cells from a mixed lymphocyte reaction culture, sampled before intestinal transplant. The cell subset or site label on this specimen signifies: CFSE-low proliferating T cells sorted from roughly six-day pre-transplant mixed lymphocyte reaction (GvH or HvG direction). The sequence came from a human patient who received an intestinal transplant. The chain couples TRBV27 to TRBJ2-1; the central 13 bases match TRBD2. The CDR3 region has the sequence CASSLGLAGHNEQFF. The nucleotide sequence is given as TGTGCCAGCAGTTTGGGACTAGCGGGGCACAATGAGCAGTTCTTC.